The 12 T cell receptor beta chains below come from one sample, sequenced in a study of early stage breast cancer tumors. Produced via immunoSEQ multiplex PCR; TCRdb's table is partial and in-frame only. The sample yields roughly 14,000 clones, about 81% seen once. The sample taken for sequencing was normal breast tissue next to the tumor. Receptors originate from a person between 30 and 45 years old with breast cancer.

DNA of the CDR3: TGTGCTAGTGGTTTGGCCTCCGGGCCCATCACCCTCAACTATGGCTACACCTTC. Amino acids: CASGLASGPITLNYGYTF. The chain has TRBV12-5 and TRBJ1-2; no definite D call. CDR3 size: 18 residues. Trimming removed 1 base at V and 2 bases at J, with 20 bases between. The germline V gene has CDR1 LGHNT and CDR2 FRNRAP.

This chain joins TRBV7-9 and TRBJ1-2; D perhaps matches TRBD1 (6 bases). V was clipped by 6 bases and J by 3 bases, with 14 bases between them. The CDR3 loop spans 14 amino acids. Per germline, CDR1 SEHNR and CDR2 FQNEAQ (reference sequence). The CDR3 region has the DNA TGTGCCAGCAGACTAGGGGAGGGGGACTATGGCTACACCTTC. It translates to CASRLGEGDYGYTF.

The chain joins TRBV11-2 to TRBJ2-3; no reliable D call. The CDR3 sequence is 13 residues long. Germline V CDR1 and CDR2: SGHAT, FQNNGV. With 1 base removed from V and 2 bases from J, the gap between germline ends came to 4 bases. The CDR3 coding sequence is TGTGCCAGCAGCTTAGGTCTCACAGATACGCAGTATTTT. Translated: CASSLGLTDTQYF. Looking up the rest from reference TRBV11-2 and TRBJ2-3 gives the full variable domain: EAGVAQSPRYKIIEKRQSVAFWCNPISGHATLYWYQQILGQGPKLLIQFQNNGVVDDSQLPKDRFSAERLKGVDSTLKIQPAKLEDSAVYLCASSLGLTDTQYFGPGTRLTVL.

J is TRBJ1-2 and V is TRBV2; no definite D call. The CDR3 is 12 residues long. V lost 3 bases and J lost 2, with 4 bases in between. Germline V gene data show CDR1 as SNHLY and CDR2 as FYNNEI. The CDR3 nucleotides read TGTGCCAGCAGTGACAGGAACTATGGCTACACCTTC. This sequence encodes CASSDRNYGYTF.

In nucleotides, the CDR3 is TGTGCCATCAGTGAAAGGTGGGAGAATAGCAATCAGCCCCAGCATTTT. Encoded protein: CAISERWENSNQPQHF. The V gene is TRBV10-3, the J gene TRBJ1-5; D is undetermined. V shed 3 bases and J shed 0 bases, with 12 bases lying between them. Germline V CDR1 and CDR2: ENHRY, SYGVKD. This CDR3 region has 16 residues.

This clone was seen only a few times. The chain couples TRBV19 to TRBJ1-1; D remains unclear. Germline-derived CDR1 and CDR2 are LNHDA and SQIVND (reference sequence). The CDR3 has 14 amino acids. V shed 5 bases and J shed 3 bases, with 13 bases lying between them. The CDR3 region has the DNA TGTGCCAGTAGTCTTCCCTCCTGGGACACTGAAGCTTTCTTT. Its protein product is CASSLPSWDTEAFF.

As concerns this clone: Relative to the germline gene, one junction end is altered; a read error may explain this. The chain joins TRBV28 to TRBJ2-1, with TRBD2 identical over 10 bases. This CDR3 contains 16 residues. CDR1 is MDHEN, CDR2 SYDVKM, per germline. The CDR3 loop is CASSYHSGRYGNEQLF. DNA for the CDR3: TGTGCCAGCAGTTACCATAGCGGGAGGTACGGCAATGAGCAGCTCTTC.

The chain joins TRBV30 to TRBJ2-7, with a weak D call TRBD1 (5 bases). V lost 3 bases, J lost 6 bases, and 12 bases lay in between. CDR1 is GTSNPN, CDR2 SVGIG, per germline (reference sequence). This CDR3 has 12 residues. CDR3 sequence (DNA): TGTGCCTGGAGCGGCTTAGGGGTCGAGCAGTACTTC. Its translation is CAWSGLGVEQYF.

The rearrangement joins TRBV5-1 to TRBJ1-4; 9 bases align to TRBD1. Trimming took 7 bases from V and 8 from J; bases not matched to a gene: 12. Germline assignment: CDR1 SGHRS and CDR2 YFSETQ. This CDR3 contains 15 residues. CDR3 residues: CASGEYRGLGEKLFF. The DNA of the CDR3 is TGCGCCAGCGGAGAGTACAGGGGGCTAGGAGAAAAACTGTTTTTT. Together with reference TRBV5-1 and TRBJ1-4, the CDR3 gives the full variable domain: KAGVTQTPRYLIKTRGQQVTLSCSPISGHRSVSWYQQTPGQGLQFLFEYFSETQRNKGNFPGRFSGRQFSNSRSEMNVSTLELGDSALYLCASGEYRGLGEKLFFGSGTQLSVL.

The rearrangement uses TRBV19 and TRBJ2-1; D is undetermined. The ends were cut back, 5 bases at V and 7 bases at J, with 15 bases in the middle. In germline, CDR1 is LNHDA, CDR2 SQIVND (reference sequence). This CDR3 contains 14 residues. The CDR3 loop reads CASSYPGLINEQFF. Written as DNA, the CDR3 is TGTGCCAGTAGTTACCCGGGCCTCATTAATGAGCAGTTCTTC.

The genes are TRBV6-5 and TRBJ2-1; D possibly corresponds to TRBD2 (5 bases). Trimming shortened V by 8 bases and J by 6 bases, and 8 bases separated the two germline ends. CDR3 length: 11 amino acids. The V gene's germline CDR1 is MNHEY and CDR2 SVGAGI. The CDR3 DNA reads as TGTGCCAGCGTGAGGGCCAATGAGCAGTTCTTC. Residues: CASVRANEQFF.

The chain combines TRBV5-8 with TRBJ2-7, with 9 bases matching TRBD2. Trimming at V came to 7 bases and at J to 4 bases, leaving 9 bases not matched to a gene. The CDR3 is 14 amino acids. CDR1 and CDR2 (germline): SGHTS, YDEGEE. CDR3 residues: CASQRVAGEYEQYF. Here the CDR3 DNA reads TGTGCCAGCCAACGAGTAGCGGGAGAATACGAGCAGTACTTC.